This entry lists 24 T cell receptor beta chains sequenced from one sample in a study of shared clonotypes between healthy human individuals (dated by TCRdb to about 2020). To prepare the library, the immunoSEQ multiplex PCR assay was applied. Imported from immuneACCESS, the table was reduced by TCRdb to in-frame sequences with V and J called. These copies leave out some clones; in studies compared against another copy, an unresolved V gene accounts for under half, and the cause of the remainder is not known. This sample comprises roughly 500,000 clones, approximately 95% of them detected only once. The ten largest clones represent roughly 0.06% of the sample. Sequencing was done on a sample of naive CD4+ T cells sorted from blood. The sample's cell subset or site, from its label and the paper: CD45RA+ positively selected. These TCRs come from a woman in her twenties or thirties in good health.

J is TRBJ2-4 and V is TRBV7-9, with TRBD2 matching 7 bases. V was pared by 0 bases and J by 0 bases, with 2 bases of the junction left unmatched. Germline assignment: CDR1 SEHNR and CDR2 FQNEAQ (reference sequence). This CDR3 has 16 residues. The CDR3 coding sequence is TGTGCCAGCAGCTTAGCGGGAGGGGTAGCCAAAAACATTCAGTACTTC. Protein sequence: CASSLAGGVAKNIQYF.

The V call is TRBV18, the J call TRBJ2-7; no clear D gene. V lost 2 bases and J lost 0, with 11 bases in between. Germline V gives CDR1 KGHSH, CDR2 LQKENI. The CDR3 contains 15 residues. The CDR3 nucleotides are TGTGCCAGCTCACCAATAGCTCAGCGCTCCTACGAGCAGTACTTC. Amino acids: CASSPIAQRSYEQYF. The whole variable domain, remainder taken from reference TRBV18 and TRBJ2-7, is NAGVMQNPRHLVRRRGQEARLRCSPMKGHSHVYWYRQLPEEGLKFMVYLQKENIIDESGMPKERFSAEFPKEGPSILRIQQVVRGDSAAYFCASSPIAQRSYEQYFGPGTRLTVT.

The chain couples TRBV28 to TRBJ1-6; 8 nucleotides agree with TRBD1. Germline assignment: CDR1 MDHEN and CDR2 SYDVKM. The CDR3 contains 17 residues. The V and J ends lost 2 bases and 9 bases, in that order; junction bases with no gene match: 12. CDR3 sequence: CASSLARTGSKRSPLHF. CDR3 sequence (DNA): TGTGCCAGCAGTTTAGCCCGGACAGGGAGTAAGCGTTCACCCCTCCACTTT.

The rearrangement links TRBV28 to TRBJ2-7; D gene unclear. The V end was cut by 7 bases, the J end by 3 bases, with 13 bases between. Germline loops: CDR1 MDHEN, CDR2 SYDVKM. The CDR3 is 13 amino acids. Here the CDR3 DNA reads TGTGCCAGCAATGAAGGGTTTCGCTACGAGCAGTACTTC. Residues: CASNEGFRYEQYF.

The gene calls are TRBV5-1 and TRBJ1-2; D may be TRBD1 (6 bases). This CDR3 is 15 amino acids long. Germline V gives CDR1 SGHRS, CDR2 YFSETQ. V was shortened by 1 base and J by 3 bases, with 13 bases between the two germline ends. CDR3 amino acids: CASSLMVGGDYGYTF. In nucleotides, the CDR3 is TGCGCCAGCAGCTTGATGGTCGGGGGCGACTATGGCTACACCTTC.

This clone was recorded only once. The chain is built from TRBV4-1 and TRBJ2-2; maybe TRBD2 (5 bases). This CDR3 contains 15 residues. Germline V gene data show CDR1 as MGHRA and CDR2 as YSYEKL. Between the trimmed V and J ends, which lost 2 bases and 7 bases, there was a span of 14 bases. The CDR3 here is CASSQIGGLVGELFF. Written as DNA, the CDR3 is TGCGCCAGCAGCCAAATAGGAGGCTTGGTCGGGGAGCTGTTTTTT.

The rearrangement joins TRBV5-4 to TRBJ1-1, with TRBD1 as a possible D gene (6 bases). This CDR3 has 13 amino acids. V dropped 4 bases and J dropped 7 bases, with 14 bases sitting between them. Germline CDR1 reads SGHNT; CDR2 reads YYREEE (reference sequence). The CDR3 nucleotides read TGTGCCAGCAGCCTGGGGGGGGCCGGTGAAGCTTTCTTT. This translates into CASSLGGAGEAFF.

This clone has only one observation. The CDR3 loop is CASSDRDASGEKLFF. DNA for the CDR3: TGTGCCAGCAGTGACCGGGACGCATCAGGAGAAAAACTGTTTTTT. The chain combines TRBV6-1 with TRBJ1-4, with a tentative D call TRBD1 (5 bases). V was trimmed by 3 bases and J by 8 bases, leaving 16 bases between them. The CDR3 is 15 residues long. The germline gives CDR1 MNHNS, CDR2 SASEGT.

The DNA of the CDR3 is TGTGCCAGCTCGCAGTACAGGGGCCGCTACGAGCAGTACTTC. This sequence encodes CASSQYRGRYEQYF. J is TRBJ2-7 and V is TRBV18; 7 positions match TRBD1. CDR1 is KGHSH and CDR2 is LQKENI in the germline V gene. The ends lost 6 bases at V and 3 bases at J; junction bases unmatched: 8. The CDR3 is 14 amino acids.

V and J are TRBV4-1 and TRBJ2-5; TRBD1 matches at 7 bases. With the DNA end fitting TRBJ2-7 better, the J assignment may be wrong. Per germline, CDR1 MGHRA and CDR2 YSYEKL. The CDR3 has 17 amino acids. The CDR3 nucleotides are TGCGCCAGCAGCCAAAGATACCCCGGGACAGAGTCCTACGAGCAGTACTTC. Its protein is CASSQRYPGTESYEQYF.

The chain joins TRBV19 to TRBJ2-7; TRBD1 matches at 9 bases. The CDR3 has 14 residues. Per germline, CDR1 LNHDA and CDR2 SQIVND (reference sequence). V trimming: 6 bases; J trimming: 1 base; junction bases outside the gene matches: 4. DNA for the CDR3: TGTGCCAGTAGCCTTGGGACAGGGTCCTACGAGCAGTACTTC. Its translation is CASSLGTGSYEQYF.

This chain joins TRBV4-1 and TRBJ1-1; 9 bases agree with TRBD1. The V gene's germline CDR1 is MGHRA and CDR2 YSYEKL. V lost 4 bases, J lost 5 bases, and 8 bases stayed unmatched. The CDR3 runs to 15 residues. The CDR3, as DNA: TGCGCCAGCAGCCTGTTGGGACAGGGTGTGACTGAAGCTTTCTTT. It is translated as CASSLLGQGVTEAFF.

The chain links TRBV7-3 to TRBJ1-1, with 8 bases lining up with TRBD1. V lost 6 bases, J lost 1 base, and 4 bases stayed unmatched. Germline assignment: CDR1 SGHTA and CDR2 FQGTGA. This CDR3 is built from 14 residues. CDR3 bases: TGTGCCAGCAGACCTGACAGGGGGAACACTGAAGCTTTCTTT. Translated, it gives CASRPDRGNTEAFF. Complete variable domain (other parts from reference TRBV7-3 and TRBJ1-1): GAGVSQTPSNKVTEKGKYVELRCDPISGHTALYWYRQSLGQGPEFLIYFQGTGAADDSGLPNDRFFAVRPEGSVSTLKIQRTERGDSAVYLCASRPDRGNTEAFFGQGTRLTVV.

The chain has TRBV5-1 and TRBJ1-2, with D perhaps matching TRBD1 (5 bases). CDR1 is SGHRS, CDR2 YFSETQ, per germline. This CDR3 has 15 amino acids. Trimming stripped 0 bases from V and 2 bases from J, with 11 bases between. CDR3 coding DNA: TGCGCCAGCAGCTTGGTGGGCAGGGAGAACTATGGCTACACCTTC. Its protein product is CASSLVGRENYGYTF.

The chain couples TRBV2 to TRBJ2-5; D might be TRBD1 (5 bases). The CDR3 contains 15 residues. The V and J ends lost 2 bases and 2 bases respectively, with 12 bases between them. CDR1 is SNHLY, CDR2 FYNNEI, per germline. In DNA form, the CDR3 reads TGTGCCAGCAGTGAATGGGGCTACTCTCAAGAGACCCAGTACTTC. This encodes CASSEWGYSQETQYF.

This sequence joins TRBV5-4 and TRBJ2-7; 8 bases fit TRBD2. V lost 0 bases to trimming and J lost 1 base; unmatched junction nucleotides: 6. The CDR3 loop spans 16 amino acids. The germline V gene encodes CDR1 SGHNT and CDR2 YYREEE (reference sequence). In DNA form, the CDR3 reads TGTGCCAGCAGCTTGGCCTGGGCTAGCGGGTCCTACGAGCAGTACTTC. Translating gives CASSLAWASGSYEQYF.

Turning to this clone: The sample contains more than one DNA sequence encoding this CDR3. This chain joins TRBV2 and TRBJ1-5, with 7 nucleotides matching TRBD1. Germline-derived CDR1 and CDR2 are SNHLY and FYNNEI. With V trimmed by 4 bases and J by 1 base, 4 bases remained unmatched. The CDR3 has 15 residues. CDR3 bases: TGTGCCAGCAGTGGACAGGGAGAGAGCAATCAGCCCCAGCATTTT. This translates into CASSGQGESNQPQHF.

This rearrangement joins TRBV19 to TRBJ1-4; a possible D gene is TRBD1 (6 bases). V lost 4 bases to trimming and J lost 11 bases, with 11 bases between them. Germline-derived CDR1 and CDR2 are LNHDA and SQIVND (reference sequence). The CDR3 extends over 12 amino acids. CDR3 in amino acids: CASSTTGYKLFF. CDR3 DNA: TGTGCCAGTAGTACTACAGGGTATAAACTGTTTTTT.

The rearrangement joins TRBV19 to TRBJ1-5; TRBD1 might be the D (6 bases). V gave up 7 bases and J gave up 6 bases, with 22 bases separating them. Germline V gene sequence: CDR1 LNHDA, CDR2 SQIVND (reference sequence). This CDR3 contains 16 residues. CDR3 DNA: TGTGCCAGTACTCTTGGTTCGGGGGCGCAGGGTCAGCCCCAGCATTTT. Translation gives CASTLGSGAQGQPQHF.

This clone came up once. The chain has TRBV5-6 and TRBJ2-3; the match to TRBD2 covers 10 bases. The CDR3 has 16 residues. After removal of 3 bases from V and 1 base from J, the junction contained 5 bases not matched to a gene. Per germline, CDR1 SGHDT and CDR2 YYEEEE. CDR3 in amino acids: CASSSPAGGGTDTQYF. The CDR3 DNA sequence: TGTGCCAGCAGCTCTCCAGCGGGGGGGGGCACAGATACGCAGTATTTT.

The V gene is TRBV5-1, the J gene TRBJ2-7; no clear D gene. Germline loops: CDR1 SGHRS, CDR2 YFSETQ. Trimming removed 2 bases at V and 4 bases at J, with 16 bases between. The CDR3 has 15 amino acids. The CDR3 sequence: CASSLPIGDSYEQYF. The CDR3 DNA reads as TGCGCCAGCAGCTTACCTATCGGAGATTCGTACGAGCAGTACTTC.

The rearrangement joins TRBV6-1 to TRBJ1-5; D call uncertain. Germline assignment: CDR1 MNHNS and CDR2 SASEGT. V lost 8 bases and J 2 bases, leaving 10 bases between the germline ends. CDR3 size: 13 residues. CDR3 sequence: CASGFGGNQPQHF. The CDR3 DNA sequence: TGTGCCAGCGGGTTCGGGGGCAATCAGCCCCAGCATTTT.

In DNA form, the CDR3 reads TGTGCCACCCATCCAGCGGGAGTTGTAGATACGCAGTATTTT. Protein sequence: CATHPAGVVDTQYF. J is TRBJ2-3 and V is TRBV15, with TRBD2 matching over 8 bases. The CDR3 is made up of 14 amino acids. V lost 8 bases, J lost 5 bases, and 9 bases stayed unmatched. Germline values: CDR1 LNHNV, CDR2 YYDKDF (reference sequence). The full variable domain, its missing parts supplied by reference TRBV15 and TRBJ2-3, is DAMVIQNPRYQVTQFGKPVTLSCSQTLNHNVMYWYQQKSSQAPKLLFHYYDKDFNNEADTPDNFQSRRPNTSFCFLDIRSPGLGDTAMYLCATHPAGVVDTQYFGPGTRLTVL.

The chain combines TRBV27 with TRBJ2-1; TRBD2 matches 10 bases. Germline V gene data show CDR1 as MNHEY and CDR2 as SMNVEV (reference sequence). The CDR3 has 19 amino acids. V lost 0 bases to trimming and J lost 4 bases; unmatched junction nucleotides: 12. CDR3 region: CASSLSRLAGEVRYNEQFF. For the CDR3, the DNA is TGTGCCAGCAGTTTATCGCGGCTAGCGGGAGAAGTGCGATACAATGAGCAGTTCTTC.